This T cell receptor (beta chain) was identified in a study of T cell repertoires in cytomegalovirus infection. TCRdb fed the reads into MiXCR, producing one record per CDR3 protein. This table has 510,000 or so distinct CDR3 sequences, 26% appearing once. For this clonotype: A read error is possible here, since a much larger clone lies one base away.

Sequencing was performed on PBMCs. The clonotype was recovered from a human donor in good health (CMV status not recorded). Some clones in this sample may be carry-over from other donors' samples.

CDR3 loop: CAGSPARVGNQPQHF. The CDR3 DNA follows: TGTGCCGGCAGCCCAGCCCGGGTTGGCAATCAGCCCCAGCATTTT. The chain recombines TRBV7-8 with TRBJ1-5; D ambiguous. CDR1 and CDR2 from the germline V gene are SGHVS and FQNEAQ. The CDR3 is 15 residues long.